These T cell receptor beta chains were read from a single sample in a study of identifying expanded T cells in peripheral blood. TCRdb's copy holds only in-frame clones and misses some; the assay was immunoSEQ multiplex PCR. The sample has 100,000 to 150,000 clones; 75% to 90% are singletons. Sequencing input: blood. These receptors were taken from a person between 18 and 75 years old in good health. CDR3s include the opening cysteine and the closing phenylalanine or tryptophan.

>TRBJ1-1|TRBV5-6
CASSVWNTEAFF
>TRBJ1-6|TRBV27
CASSFNFGSTPLHF
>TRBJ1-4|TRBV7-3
CASSTGWGEKLFF
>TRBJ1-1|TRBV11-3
CASSLGFVNTEAFF
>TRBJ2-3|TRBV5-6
CASSLVETDTQYF
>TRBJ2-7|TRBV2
CATLRDRSIYEQYF
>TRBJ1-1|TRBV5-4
CASSLKRGSNTEAFF
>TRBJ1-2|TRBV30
CAWTDSYGYTF
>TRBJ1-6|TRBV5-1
CATQTGTGNSPLHF
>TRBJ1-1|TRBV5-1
CASSLDGRNTEAFF
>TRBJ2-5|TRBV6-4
CASSEGPFAETQYF
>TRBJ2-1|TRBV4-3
CASSRTGGSYNEQFF
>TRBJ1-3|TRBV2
CASKQIRSAPLNTIYF
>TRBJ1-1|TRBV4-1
CASSQDRGQTRGAFF
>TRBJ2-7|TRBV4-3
CASSQEFRGSYEQYF
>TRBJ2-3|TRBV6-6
CASSPTDTQYF
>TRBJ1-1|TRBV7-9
CASSPMSMNTEAFF
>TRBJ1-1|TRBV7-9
CASSSGRFYTEAFF
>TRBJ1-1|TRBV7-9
CASSSRTATEAFF
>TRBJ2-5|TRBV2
CASSSFGGGDRKTQYF
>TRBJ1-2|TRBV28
CASSSTAVSYGYTF
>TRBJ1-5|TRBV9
CASSVGASGLEPQHF
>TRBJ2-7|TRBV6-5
CASSYAYSFYEQYF
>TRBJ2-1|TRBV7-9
CAAGGTSKDNEQFF
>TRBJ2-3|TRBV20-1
CSARKGDTQYF
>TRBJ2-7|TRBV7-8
CASSLKVSGGLSYEQYF
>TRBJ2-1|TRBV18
CASSPQSSYNEQFF
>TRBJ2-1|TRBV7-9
CASSSGTSGYNEQFF
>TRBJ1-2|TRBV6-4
CASSDTPQGLGGYTF
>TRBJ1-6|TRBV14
CASSQRSTGSPLHF
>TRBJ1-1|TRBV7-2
CAIKDWGTEAFF
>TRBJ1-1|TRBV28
CASSLTDRGWTEAFF
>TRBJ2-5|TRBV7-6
CASSTRGKLQETQYF
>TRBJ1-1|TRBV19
CASSRQSMNTEAFF
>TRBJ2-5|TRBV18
CASSGGRQETQYF
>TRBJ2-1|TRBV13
CASSSEGGTYNEQFF
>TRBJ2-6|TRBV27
CASSSGEGGANVLTF
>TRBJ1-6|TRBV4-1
CASRISSSYNSPLHF
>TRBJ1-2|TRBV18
CASSQRGVANYGYTF
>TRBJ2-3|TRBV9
CASSVLVTDTQYF